This entry features one T cell receptor beta chain sequence. Data came from immunoSEQ multiplex PCR; TCRdb stores just in-frame clones and leaves some out. The sample carries approximately 70,000 clones, more than 65% recorded once. These data are taken from a study of blood T cell repertoires in COVID-19. Germline CDR1 MDHEN, CDR2 SYDVKM. V lost 5 bases to trimming and J lost 8 bases, with 28 bases between them. The CDR3 is 19 residues long. The origin of this receptor is a woman between 65 and 79 years old with acute or convalescent COVID-19. Material: peripheral blood. The chain has TRBV28 and TRBJ1-6; TRBD1 might be the D (5 bases). In DNA form, the CDR3 reads TGTGCCAGCAGTACTCTAAGACAGTCAATAGACGATGGGGATTCACCCCTCCACTTT. Translating it yields CASSTLRQSIDDGDSPLHF.